The next 15 T cell receptor beta chains were all read from a single sample in a study of cytomegalovirus exposure and HLA in healthy donors. The PCR employed 60 Vbeta primers together with 13 Jbeta primers. Data came from immunoSEQ multiplex PCR; TCRdb stores just in-frame clones and leaves some out. The profile covers approximately 170,000 clones, with 65% to 80% appearing a single time and approximately 5% taken by the ten largest. The sequenced material came from PBMCs. The receptor set was obtained from a man aged 25 to 45 in good health and CMV-seropositive.

This sequence joins TRBV6-5 and TRBJ2-5; the D is unclear. CDR1 and CDR2 (germline): MNHEY, SVGAGI. This CDR3 has 14 amino acids. Trimming took off 7 bases at V and 4 bases at J, with 16 bases between the two ends. The CDR3 DNA sequence: TGTGCCAGCATGCGCCTTGGGCTTTTAGAGACCCAGTACTTC. This sequence encodes CASMRLGLLETQYF.

The chain recombines TRBV10-3 with TRBJ2-3; no clear D. With 0 bases removed from V and 2 bases from J, the gap between germline ends came to 15 bases. The CDR3 has 17 amino acids. The germline V gene has CDR1 ENHRY and CDR2 SYGVKD. The CDR3 region is CAISESRRAQSTDTQYF. The CDR3 DNA is TGTGCCATCAGTGAGTCGAGGCGAGCCCAGTCCACAGATACGCAGTATTTT.

The rearrangement joins TRBV10-3 to TRBJ1-2; D not resolved. This CDR3 is 16 amino acids long. Looked up from germline, CDR1 is ENHRY and CDR2 is SYGVKD. The V gene lost 0 bases and the J gene lost 4 bases, with 15 bases spanning the gap. The CDR3 DNA follows: TGTGCCATCAGTGAGTCGACGAGGGTCCTGAGCTATGGCTACACCTTC. Residues: CAISESTRVLSYGYTF.

This rearrangement joins TRBV7-3 to TRBJ2-2, with D possibly being TRBD1 (6 bases). The CDR3 is made up of 16 amino acids. Germline CDR1 SGHTA, CDR2 FQGTGA. Trimming stripped 2 bases from V and 5 bases from J, with 15 bases between. The CDR3 loop reads CASSLSGVGATGELFF. The CDR3 bases are TGTGCCAGCAGCTTATCAGGGGTTGGAGCGACCGGGGAGCTGTTTTTT.

This clone came up a few times. The V gene is TRBV4-2, the J gene TRBJ2-7; tentative D call: TRBD1 (6 bases). Per the germline V gene, CDR1 is LGHNA and CDR2 is YNFKEQ. The CDR3 contains 11 residues. V shed 4 bases and J shed 5 bases, with 6 bases lying between them. Written as DNA, the CDR3 is TGTGCCAGCAGCCCAGGGGACGAGCAGTACTTC. Encoded protein: CASSPGDEQYF.

A single count supports this clone. The gene calls are TRBV6-1 and TRBJ1-6, with D tentatively TRBD1 (6 bases). The V end was cut by 4 bases, the J end by 7 bases, with 8 bases between. The CDR3 sequence is 13 residues long. The germline V gene encodes CDR1 MNHNS and CDR2 SASEGT. This CDR3 is CASSGTGNSPLHF. The CDR3 region has the DNA TGTGCCAGCAGTGGCACAGGGAATTCACCCCTCCACTTT.

V and J are TRBV28 and TRBJ1-2; D might be TRBD1 (5 bases). The CDR3 totals 15 residues. Trimming shortened V by 9 bases and J by 4 bases, and 21 bases separated the two germline ends. Germline loops: CDR1 MDHEN, CDR2 SYDVKM. In nucleotides, the CDR3 is TGTGCCAGTCATATTTCAGCGGGGGACCCCTATGGCTACACCTTC. It translates to CASHISAGDPYGYTF.

This clone appeared a few times. The V gene is TRBV2, the J gene TRBJ2-1, with D unresolved. V lost 10 bases and J 6 bases, leaving 13 bases between the germline ends. CDR3 length equals 12 residues. Germline CDR1 and CDR2: SNHLY and FYNNEI. The CDR3: CATRPRVNEQFF. DNA for the CDR3: TGTGCCACCCGTCCCCGGGTCAATGAGCAGTTCTTC.

The V gene is TRBV7-2, the J gene TRBJ1-2; TRBD1 might be the D (5 bases). The CDR3 is 13 amino acids. From germline, CDR1 is SGHTA and CDR2 FQGNSA. Trimming shortened V by 4 bases and J by 2 bases, and 8 bases separated the two germline ends. For the CDR3, the DNA is TGTGCCAGCAGCTCCCCAGGGAACTATGGCTACACCTTC. It translates to CASSSPGNYGYTF.

The chain combines TRBV7-9 with TRBJ2-5, with a weak D call TRBD2 (5 bases). V lost 1 base to trimming and J lost 1 base, with 10 bases between them. The CDR3 length is 15 residues. Germline-derived CDR1 and CDR2 are SEHNR and FQNEAQ (reference sequence). The CDR3 region has the DNA TGTGCCAGCAGCTTAGGTCACAGCGGCCAAGAGACCCAGTACTTC. It encodes CASSLGHSGQETQYF.

This clone has only one observation. The rearrangement links TRBV5-1 to TRBJ1-5, with TRBD1 matching over 8 bases. V lost 1 base, J lost 6 bases, and 3 bases stayed unmatched. There are 14 residues in the CDR3. Germline assignment: CDR1 SGHRS and CDR2 YFSETQ. The CDR3 nucleotides read TGCGCCAGCAGCTTGTCAGGGGGCAGTCAGCCCCAGCATTTT. Protein: CASSLSGGSQPQHF.

This chain joins TRBV5-4 and TRBJ1-2; the match to TRBD1 covers 7 bases. This CDR3 is 17 amino acids long. V lost 4 bases and J lost 6; bases outside the gene matches: 18. CDR1 is SGHNT, CDR2 YYREEE, per germline (reference sequence). CDR3 nucleotides: TGTGCCAGCAGCCCGAGCGGGGGCCTCAGGGGGTTGGATGGCTACACCTTC. Translated, it gives CASSPSGGLRGLDGYTF.

V gene TRBV7-6 combines with J gene TRBJ2-1; 8 bases align to TRBD2. In germline, CDR1 is SGHVS, CDR2 FNYEAQ. V gave up 3 bases and J gave up 6 bases; unmatched junction bases: 10. The CDR3 spans 16 residues. The CDR3 DNA is TGTGCCAGCAGCTTCGCCCTCGCGGGGGGTAGCAATGAGCAGTTCTTC. Protein sequence: CASSFALAGGSNEQFF.

The rearrangement joins TRBV30 to TRBJ2-1; 7 bases are shared with TRBD1. V was pared by 4 bases and J by 7 bases, with 10 bases of the junction left unmatched. Germline CDR1 reads GTSNPN; CDR2 reads SVGIG (reference sequence). The CDR3 loop spans 14 amino acids. The CDR3 is CAWTLGGAVNEQFF. The CDR3 DNA is TGTGCCTGGACCCTAGGGGGCGCAGTAAATGAGCAGTTCTTC. Complete variable domain (other parts from reference TRBV30 and TRBJ2-1): SQTIHQWPATLVQPVGSPLSLECTVEGTSNPNLYWYRQAAGRGLQLLFYSVGIGQISSEVPQNLSASRPQDRQFILSSKKLLLSDSGFYLCAWTLGGAVNEQFFGPGTRLTVL.

The V gene is TRBV5-4, the J gene TRBJ2-7, with D perhaps matching TRBD1 (6 bases). V was trimmed by 4 bases and J by 2 bases, leaving 19 bases between them. Germline V gives CDR1 SGHNT, CDR2 YYREEE (reference sequence). The CDR3 length is 16 residues. The CDR3 loop reads CASSPSGTLGTYEQYF. For the CDR3, the DNA is TGTGCCAGCAGCCCCTCCGGGACACTAGGAACCTACGAGCAGTACTTC.